Presented here are 10 T cell receptor beta chains from one specimen sequenced in a study of tumor-infiltrating lymphocytes in localized non-small cell lung cancer. The assay was immunoSEQ multiplex PCR, and TCRdb's table has in-frame clones only and misses some. The sample holds about 12,000 clones; 79% are singletons and the top ten take around 13%. The sample comprised lung tumor tissue. These receptors originate from a human donor with non-small cell lung cancer.

The gene calls are TRBV9 and TRBJ2-7, with TRBD1 matching 8 bases. V shed 3 bases, J shed 3 bases, and the junction held 11 bases outside the gene matches. The CDR3 runs 16 residues. Per the germline V gene, CDR1 is SGDLS and CDR2 is YYNGEE. CDR3 loop: CASSGKDGTGFYEQYF. CDR3 bases: TGTGCCAGCAGCGGAAAAGACGGGACAGGCTTCTACGAGCAGTACTTC.

The rearrangement links TRBV2 to TRBJ1-2; no firm D call. The V gene's germline CDR1 is SNHLY and CDR2 FYNNEI. V was shortened by 0 bases and J by 5 bases, with 13 bases between the two germline ends. The CDR3 runs to 15 residues. CDR3 protein: CASSEAASSSYGYTF. For the CDR3, the DNA is TGTGCCAGCAGTGAAGCGGCTAGCAGCTCTTATGGCTACACCTTC.

The V and J genes are TRBV19 and TRBJ1-1, with D tentatively TRBD1 (6 bases). Germline assignment: CDR1 LNHDA and CDR2 SQIVND (reference sequence). This CDR3 spans 13 amino acids. The V end lost 10 bases, the J end lost 1 base, and 13 bases lay between the germline ends. The CDR3 DNA sequence: TGTGCCATTGAGGGGGGCCGGAACACTGAAGCTTTCTTT. Protein: CAIEGGRNTEAFF.

The rearrangement uses TRBV5-1 and TRBJ2-6, with D tentatively TRBD1 or TRBD2 (5 bases each). Germline values: CDR1 SGHRS, CDR2 YFSETQ. There are 16 residues in the CDR3. With 4 bases removed from V and 2 bases from J, the gap between germline ends came to 13 bases. CDR3 in amino acids: CASSGTVVTGANVLTF. DNA for the CDR3: TGCGCCAGCAGCGGGACGGTTGTAACTGGGGCCAACGTCCTGACTTTC. Full variable domain (remainder filled in from reference TRBV5-1 and TRBJ2-6): KAGVTQTPRYLIKTRGQQVTLSCSPISGHRSVSWYQQTPGQGLQFLFEYFSETQRNKGNFPGRFSGRQFSNSRSEMNVSTLELGDSALYLCASSGTVVTGANVLTFGAGSRLTVL.

The chain couples TRBV11-2 to TRBJ2-7; D is perhaps TRBD1 (6 bases). V lost 2 bases, J lost 2 bases, and 7 bases lay in between. This CDR3 comprises 13 residues. Germline V gives CDR1 SGHAT, CDR2 FQNNGV. In DNA, the CDR3 is TGTGCCAGCAGCTTAACAGGGACCTACGAGCAGTACTTC. Translating it yields CASSLTGTYEQYF.

V is TRBV5-4 and J is TRBJ1-5, with D possibly being TRBD1 (5 bases). Trimming cost V 2 bases and J 3 bases, with 9 bases left between them. Germline values: CDR1 SGHNT, CDR2 YYREEE (reference sequence). The CDR3 contains 14 residues. DNA for the CDR3: TGTGCCAGCAGCTTACCGGGGCCCAATCAGCCCCAGCATTTT. Translating it yields CASSLPGPNQPQHF. The full variable domain, its missing parts supplied by reference TRBV5-4 and TRBJ1-5, is ETGVTQSPTHLIKTRGQQVTLRCSSQSGHNTVSWYQQALGQGPQFIFQYYREEENGRGNFPPRFSGLQFPNYSSELNVNALELDDSALYLCASSLPGPNQPQHFGDGTRLSIL.

J is TRBJ1-2 and V is TRBV5-8, with D possibly TRBD1 on 6 matching bases. The V and J ends lost 4 bases and 6 bases respectively, with 10 bases between them. The V gene's germline CDR1 is SGHTS and CDR2 YDEGEE. The CDR3 sequence is 12 residues long. Written as DNA, the CDR3 is TGTGCCAGCAGCCCCTCAGGGGATGGCTACACCTTC. It codes for CASSPSGDGYTF.

The chain couples TRBV25-1 to TRBJ1-1, with D unclear. Germline values: CDR1 MGHDK, CDR2 SYGVNS. The V end was cut by 6 bases, the J end by 0 bases, with 5 bases between. This CDR3 is built from 12 residues. CDR3 in DNA: TGTGCCAGCAGGCTGTTGAACACTGAAGCTTTCTTT. Its translation: CASRLLNTEAFF.

This sequence joins TRBV11-2 and TRBJ1-5; no firm D call. Trimming left V 7 bases short and J 0 bases short, with 7 bases between. CDR3 length: 13 amino acids. Germline values: CDR1 SGHAT, CDR2 FQNNGV. CDR3 loop: CASTLNSNQPQHF. In DNA, the CDR3 is TGTGCCAGCACCCTTAATAGCAATCAGCCCCAGCATTTT.

The chain carries TRBV19 and TRBJ2-2; TRBD1 might be the D (5 bases). The CDR3 sequence is 12 residues long. The germline V gene has CDR1 LNHDA and CDR2 SQIVND (reference sequence). V shed 2 bases and J shed 7 bases, with 5 bases lying between them. CDR3 coding DNA: TGTGCCAGTAGTATACAGGGCGGGGAGCTGTTTTTT. It is translated as CASSIQGGELFF. Together with reference TRBV19 and TRBJ2-2, the CDR3 gives the full variable domain: DGGITQSPKYLFRKEGQNVTLSCEQNLNHDAMYWYRQDPGQGLRLIYYSQIVNDFQKGDIAEGYSVSREKKESFPLTVTSAQKNPTAFYLCASSIQGGELFFGEGSRLTVL.